The present entry profiles one T cell receptor beta chain with its context. Treatment meaning: some 20 received Ad26.COV2.S at low or high dose, single or two shots; about 5 received placebo; per-sample allocation not given. Sampling occurred on day 63 after the first vaccine or placebo injection. This adult donor, from Boston, was 18-55 years old. An Ad26 vector expressing Wuhan-strain SARS-CoV-2 spike constituted the vaccine. This CDR3 spans 14 amino acids. Looked up from germline, CDR1 is MNHNY and CDR2 is SVGAGI (reference sequence). Trimming took off 2 bases at V and 5 bases at J, with 10 bases between the two ends. Sequencing used immunoSEQ multiplex PCR; TCRdb keeps in-frame clones, though not all of them. Here the sample spans roughly 380,000 clones, approximately 87% being singletons. The data originate from a study of Ad26.COV2.S vaccination and SARS-CoV-2 variants.

Here the sequenced sample was peripheral blood, taken in a trial of Ad26.COV2.S vaccine versus placebo. The chain uses TRBV6-6 and TRBJ1-5; no firm D call. This receptor was obtained from a person aged 18 to 59 who received the Ad26.COV2.S COVID-19 vaccine or a placebo. The CDR3 protein is CASSYTVLDQPQHF. CDR3 in DNA: TGTGCCAGCAGTTACACGGTATTAGATCAGCCCCAGCATTTT.